This T cell receptor beta chain was captured by sequencing in a study of Graves' ophthalmopathy and Graves' hyperthyroidism. RNA transcripts yielded amplified TCR beta CDR3 regions. First-round RT-PCR relied on HTBI primers, and a second-round multiplex PCR came next. One entry per CDR3 protein results from TCRdb running MiXCR on the multiplex PCR reads. This sample has around 660,000 distinct CDR3 sequences, with just over 40% found just once. This clonotype has ten or more counts. Antigen specificity is unknown. The diagnostic workup employed clinical symptoms, serum thyroxine, TRAb, thyroid ultrasound and orbital computed tomography. PBMCs originated in around 11 ml of fresh peripheral blood. Study results and limitations: Thyroid clonotypes that were expanded above 0.001 frequency mostly also appeared in blood.

The source material was peripheral blood. This receptor was taken from an adult man with Graves' ophthalmopathy.

Written as DNA, the CDR3 is TGTGCCAGCAGTCGATACACGCAGCCATATAATTCACCCCTCCACTTT. Residues: CASSRYTQPYNSPLHF. The gene calls are TRBV7-9 and TRBJ1-6; D is ambiguous. V shed 6 bases and J shed 4 bases, with 16 bases lying between them. This CDR3 comprises 16 residues. CDR1 is SEHNR and CDR2 is FQNEAQ in the germline V gene (reference sequence).